A single sample gave rise to the 9 T cell receptor beta chains below, sequenced in a study of shared clonotypes between healthy human individuals. The data were produced by immunoSEQ multiplex PCR, yet TCRdb's version contains in-frame clones alone and is incomplete. Of 2.3 million or so clones listed, 93% are singletons. Sequenced sample: naive CD4+ T cells from PBMCs. Subset specified: CD45RA+ positively selected. Receptor source: a man aged 18 to 35 in good health. Some clones in this sample may be carry-over from other donors' samples.

V gene TRBV7-3 combines with J gene TRBJ2-1, with D hard to call. Germline V gene data show CDR1 as SGHTA and CDR2 as FQGTGA. The CDR3 is 13 amino acids. Trimming took off 3 bases at V and 4 bases at J, with 7 bases between the two ends. CDR3 in DNA: TGTGCCAGCAGCTTTGAATTGTACAATGAGCAGTTCTTC. Its translation is CASSFELYNEQFF.

The CDR3 is CASSTAGSDTEAFF. The DNA for the CDR3 is TGTGCCAGTAGTACTGCAGGGTCGGACACTGAAGCTTTCTTT. This rearrangement joins TRBV19 to TRBJ1-1, with D perhaps TRBD1 (5 bases). This CDR3 spans 14 amino acids. With 4 bases removed from V and 3 bases from J, the gap between germline ends came to 12 bases. Looked up from germline, CDR1 is LNHDA and CDR2 is SQIVND (reference sequence).

The CDR3 DNA follows: TGTGCCTGGACACTGGGAGCGGGAGCCTCCTACAATGAGCAGTTCTTC. Protein sequence: CAWTLGAGASYNEQFF. J is TRBJ2-1 and V is TRBV30, with 8 bases fitting TRBD2. The CDR3 contains 16 residues. Germline V gene sequence: CDR1 GTSNPN, CDR2 SVGIG (reference sequence). The trim removed 4 bases at V and 0 bases at J, leaving 8 bases unmatched. The full variable domain, with the rest looked up from reference TRBV30 and TRBJ2-1, is SQTIHQWPATLVQPVGSPLSLECTVEGTSNPNLYWYRQAAGRGLQLLFYSVGIGQISSEVPQNLSASRPQDRQFILSSKKLLLSDSGFYLCAWTLGAGASYNEQFFGPGTRLTVL.

The genes are TRBV21-1 and TRBJ1-4. TRBV21-1 is given as a pseudogene. The CDR3 has 13 residues. DNA of the CDR3: TGTGCCAGCAGCAAAGCGTGGGGAGAAAAACTGTTTTTT. Residues: CASSKAWGEKLFF.

The chain recombines TRBV5-1 with TRBJ2-1; D remains unclear. Trimming took 0 bases from V and 0 from J, leaving 16 bases between them. Germline-derived CDR1 and CDR2 are SGHRS and YFSETQ. The CDR3 sequence is 18 residues long. The CDR3 region has the DNA TGCGCCAGCAGCTTGGTCCCCACGAGCCTTTTCTCCTACAATGAGCAGTTCTTC. It encodes CASSLVPTSLFSYNEQFF.

This clone was found once. CDR3 DNA sequence: TGTGCCAGCAGCCGAGTTTCCAATCAGCCCCAGCATTTT. As protein: CASSRVSNQPQHF. V and J are TRBV7-2 and TRBJ1-5; no clear D. Looked up from germline, CDR1 is SGHTA and CDR2 is FQGNSA. Trimming took 5 bases from V and 3 from J, leaving 8 bases between them. CDR3 length: 13 residues.

The chain has TRBV19 and TRBJ1-5, with 7 nucleotides matching TRBD1. V lost 5 bases to trimming and J lost 5 bases; unmatched junction nucleotides: 9. The CDR3 runs to 15 residues. CDR1 and CDR2 (germline): LNHDA, SQIVND (reference sequence). CDR3 protein: CASSSRDSNHQPQHF. The CDR3 DNA is TGTGCCAGTAGTTCAAGGGACAGCAATCATCAGCCCCAGCATTTT.

This clone was recorded only once. This same CDR3 is encoded by further DNA sequences in the sample. The rearrangement uses TRBV5-1 and TRBJ2-5, with D tentatively TRBD1 or TRBD2 (6 bases each). The germline CDR1 and CDR2 sequences are SGHRS and YFSETQ. The V end was cut by 2 bases, the J end by 5 bases, with 13 bases between. The CDR3 extends over 14 amino acids. The CDR3 nucleotides read TGCGCCAGCAGCTTACAGGGCCGGGGGGAGACCCAGTACTTC. Translation gives CASSLQGRGETQYF.

This sequence joins TRBV11-2 and TRBJ1-1, with a tentative D call TRBD1 (6 bases). V lost 2 bases and J 4 bases, leaving 11 bases between the germline ends. The germline V gene has CDR1 SGHAT and CDR2 FQNNGV. CDR3 size: 14 residues. CDR3 loop: CASSLQQGSTEAFF. The CDR3 DNA reads TGTGCCAGCAGCTTACAACAGGGATCCACTGAAGCTTTCTTT.